These 25 T cell receptor beta chains share one sample of origin, sequenced in a study of cytomegalovirus exposure and HLA in healthy donors. Repertoires were generated with immunoSEQ multiplex PCR, while TCRdb's copy carries only in-frame clones and drops some. The sample holds some 98,000 clones, 87% seen once. Material for sequencing was PBMCs. The receptors originated from a woman younger than 45 in good health and CMV-seronegative.

This chain links TRBV29-1 with TRBJ2-7, with TRBD1 matching over 9 bases. Germline values: CDR1 SQVTM, CDR2 ANQGSEA. This CDR3 has 12 amino acids. V trimming: 6 bases; J trimming: 6 bases; junction bases outside the gene matches: 6. The CDR3 nucleotides are TGCAGCGTGGGACAGGGATGGGGCGAGCAGTACTTC. Amino acids: CSVGQGWGEQYF.

The sample holds a few counts of this clone. The chain uses TRBV5-6 and TRBJ2-3; a weak D match, TRBD1 (5 bases). V dropped 0 bases and J dropped 1 base, with 12 bases sitting between them. The CDR3 is 16 residues long. Germline-derived CDR1 and CDR2 are SGHDT and YYEEEE. CDR3 coding DNA: TGTGCCAGCAGCTTGGGGGTTGGGGCCCGCACAGATACGCAGTATTTT. It specifies CASSLGVGARTDTQYF.

The gene calls are TRBV19 and TRBJ1-5; 8 nucleotides align to TRBD1. Germline V gives CDR1 LNHDA, CDR2 SQIVND (reference sequence). The V segment lost 4 bases and the J segment 5 bases; nucleotides outside the gene matches: 7. This CDR3 is 15 amino acids long. CDR3 in amino acids: CASSRQGYWDQPQHF. CDR3 nucleotides: TGTGCCAGTAGTAGACAGGGGTATTGGGATCAGCCCCAGCATTTT.

This rearrangement joins TRBV7-2 to TRBJ1-4, with a weak D call TRBD1 (6 bases). The CDR3 has 15 residues. Germline CDR1 reads SGHTA; CDR2 reads FQGNSA. V was cut by 1 base and J by 5 bases, with 11 bases left in between. CDR3 region: CASSLVQGRNEKLFF. For the CDR3, the DNA is TGTGCCAGCAGCTTAGTACAGGGCAGGAATGAAAAACTGTTTTTT.

This chain connects TRBV10-3 to TRBJ2-5; the D gene is possibly TRBD2 (6 bases). V dropped 6 bases and J dropped 2 bases, with 19 bases sitting between them. CDR3 length: 16 residues. Germline V gene sequence: CDR1 ENHRY, CDR2 SYGVKD. CDR3 sequence: CAIRDPRDLLQETQYF. DNA of the CDR3: TGTGCCATCAGGGACCCCCGGGACTTACTTCAAGAGACCCAGTACTTC.

This sequence joins TRBV29-1 and TRBJ1-1, with 7 nucleotides matching TRBD1. Germline V gene sequence: CDR1 SQVTM, CDR2 ANQGSEA. CDR3 length: 14 amino acids. V was clipped by 4 bases and J by 4 bases; unmatched bases: 9. CDR3 amino acids: CSVVGQAGATEAFF. The CDR3 region has the DNA TGCAGCGTTGTCGGACAGGCCGGGGCCACTGAAGCTTTCTTT.

V and J are TRBV25-1 and TRBJ1-5; D perhaps matches TRBD1 (5 bases). Trimming stripped 3 bases from V and 4 bases from J, with 13 bases between. Germline CDR1 is MGHDK and CDR2 is SYGVNS. This CDR3 comprises 15 residues. The CDR3 loop is CASSDGRSGNQPQHF. The DNA of the CDR3 is TGTGCCAGCAGTGACGGCAGGTCAGGGAATCAGCCCCAGCATTTT.

The J gene is TRBJ2-7, the V gene TRBV13, with D maybe TRBD1 (5 bases). The germline gives CDR1 PRHDT, CDR2 FYEKMQ (reference sequence). This CDR3 is 13 amino acids long. The V end was cut by 5 bases, the J end by 1 base, with 9 bases between. CDR3 coding DNA: TGTGCCAGCAGCAGTGGACATTCCTACGAGCAGTACTTC. This gives the protein CASSSGHSYEQYF.

V usage is TRBV7-9 and J usage is TRBJ2-3; no clear D gene. Per germline, CDR1 SEHNR and CDR2 FQNEAQ (reference sequence). The CDR3 extends over 17 amino acids. Deletions cut 1 base from V and 1 base from J, with 15 bases between. CDR3 loop: CASSLGGSSPGTDTQYF. For the CDR3, the DNA is TGTGCCAGCAGCTTAGGAGGTTCGAGCCCAGGCACAGATACGCAGTATTTT. Together with reference TRBV7-9 and TRBJ2-3, the CDR3 gives the full variable domain: DTGVSQNPRHKITKRGQNVTFRCDPISEHNRLYWYRQTLGQGPEFLTYFQNEAQLEKSRLLSDRFSAERPKGSFSTLEIQRTEQGDSAMYLCASSLGGSSPGTDTQYFGPGTRLTVL.

The sample holds a few counts of this clone. The CDR3 DNA follows: TGTGCCAGCAGCTCCCTGGCTGCTGGCACAGATACGCAGTATTTT. Translated: CASSSLAAGTDTQYF. V and J are TRBV9 and TRBJ2-3; no firm D call. The germline gives CDR1 SGDLS, CDR2 YYNGEE. The CDR3 runs 15 residues. The ends were cut back, 4 bases at V and 1 base at J, with 13 bases in the middle.

The chain recombines TRBV6-4 with TRBJ2-2, with a tentative D call TRBD2 (7 bases). V lost 4 bases, J lost 4 bases, and 13 bases lay in between. The germline V gene encodes CDR1 MRHNA and CDR2 SNTAGT. The length of the CDR3 is 15 residues. CDR3 nucleotide sequence: TGTGCCAGCAGTGCCACGGGGGGCCGCACCGGGGAGCTGTTTTTT. This sequence encodes CASSATGGRTGELFF.

V is TRBV14 and J is TRBJ2-1; TRBD2 aligns across 8 bases. This CDR3 contains 13 residues. With 4 bases clipped from V and 10 bases from J, the junction kept 6 bases outside the gene matches. CDR1 and CDR2 (germline): SGHDN, FVKESK. DNA of the CDR3: TGTGCCAGCAGCCTAGCGGGGTTGGGGGAGCAGTTCTTC. Translation: CASSLAGLGEQFF.

This chain joins TRBV5-1 and TRBJ1-1, with D perhaps TRBD1 (6 bases). The CDR3 contains 14 residues. Germline V gene sequence: CDR1 SGHRS, CDR2 YFSETQ. V lost 6 bases, J lost 2 bases, and 14 bases lay in between. The CDR3 loop reads CASNLQGGNTEAFF. CDR3 nucleotides: TGCGCCAGCAACCTACAGGGCGGAAACACTGAAGCTTTCTTT.

This rearrangement joins TRBV7-8 to TRBJ2-5, with 9 bases that match TRBD2. The CDR3 has 16 amino acids. Trimming removed 5 bases from V and 2 bases from J; junction bases left unmatched: 9. CDR1 SGHVS and CDR2 FQNEAQ come from the germline V gene. The CDR3 is CASSRQRGALQETQYF. The CDR3 nucleotides read TGTGCCAGCAGCCGCCAGCGGGGGGCTCTTCAAGAGACCCAGTACTTC. Drawing the rest from reference TRBV7-8 and TRBJ2-5, the complete variable domain is GAGVSQSPRYKVAKRGQDVALRCDPISGHVSLFWYQQALGQGPEFLTYFQNEAQLDKSGLPSDRFFAERPEGSVSTLKIQRTQQEDSAVYLCASSRQRGALQETQYFGPGTRLLVL.

V gene TRBV28 combines with J gene TRBJ1-2, with D maybe TRBD1 (6 bases). CDR1 and CDR2 from the germline V gene are MDHEN and SYDVKM. CDR3 length: 16 residues. V was pared by 7 bases and J by 1 base, with 19 bases between. Written as DNA, the CDR3 is TGTGCCAGCACCAGATCCGGGACAACTCTTAACTATGGCTACACCTTC. Its protein product is CASTRSGTTLNYGYTF.

A few counts support this clone. The chain combines TRBV5-1 with TRBJ1-2; unclear D gene. The CDR3 covers 14 residues. V was shortened by 0 bases and J by 4 bases, with 10 bases between the two germline ends. CDR1 SGHRS and CDR2 YFSETQ come from the germline V gene. As DNA, the CDR3 is TGCGCCAGCAGCTTGGTCGCCGGGAGCTATGGCTACACCTTC. Translation: CASSLVAGSYGYTF.

J is TRBJ1-5 and V is TRBV6-1; D remains unclear. The CDR3 loop spans 13 amino acids. Germline CDR1 reads MNHNS; CDR2 reads SASEGT. V was trimmed by 6 bases and J by 0 bases, leaving 6 bases between them. The CDR3 protein is CASSPYSNQPQHF. Written as DNA, the CDR3 is TGTGCCAGCAGCCCCTATAGCAATCAGCCCCAGCATTTT.

The sample holds a few counts of this clone. CDR3 sequence (DNA): TGTGCCAGCTCACCCAGAAGGGGTTCGCAGACCTGGAACACTGAAGCTTTCTTT. As protein: CASSPRRGSQTWNTEAFF. The chain links TRBV18 to TRBJ1-1, with D possibly being TRBD1 (5 bases). The V gene's germline CDR1 is KGHSH and CDR2 LQKENI. CDR3 length: 18 residues. The germline V and J ends were trimmed by 3 bases and 1 base, with 21 bases remaining between them.

This clone was detected only once. The J gene is TRBJ1-2, the V gene TRBV5-1; 8 positions agree with TRBD1. This CDR3 comprises 13 residues. Per germline, CDR1 SGHRS and CDR2 YFSETQ. With 0 bases clipped from V and 6 bases from J, the junction kept 1 base outside the gene matches. CDR3 coding DNA: TGCGCCAGCAGCTTGGGACAGGGGAATGGCTACACCTTC. Its translation is CASSLGQGNGYTF.

The chain is built from TRBV6-5 and TRBJ1-5, with D perhaps matching TRBD1 (6 bases). The V gene's germline CDR1 is MNHEY and CDR2 SVGAGI. V gave up 6 bases and J gave up 4 bases, with 7 bases separating them. The CDR3 has 12 amino acids. The CDR3 nucleotides are TGTGCCAGCAGAACAGGGAATCAGCCCCAGCATTTT. It yields the protein CASRTGNQPQHF.

This chain links TRBV5-4 with TRBJ1-2, with 9 bases matching TRBD1. The ends lost 2 bases at V and 4 bases at J; junction bases unmatched: 6. Germline assignment: CDR1 SGHNT and CDR2 YYREEE (reference sequence). The CDR3 contains 15 residues. The CDR3 nucleotides read TGTGCCAGCAGCTTCCGGGACAGGGTCTTCTATGGCTACACCTTC. Its protein is CASSFRDRVFYGYTF.

The V and J genes are TRBV28 and TRBJ2-7; 13 bases match TRBD2. CDR1 is MDHEN, CDR2 SYDVKM, per germline. Trimming at V came to 4 bases and at J to 3 bases, leaving 12 bases not matched to a gene. CDR3 length equals 18 residues. CDR3 sequence (DNA): TGTGCCAGCAGTTCTCCCGGACTAGCGGGAGAGAGGGGCTACGAGCAGTACTTC. Protein product: CASSSPGLAGERGYEQYF.

V usage is TRBV4-3 and J usage is TRBJ2-2, with 7 bases that match TRBD2. After removal of 4 bases from V and 6 bases from J, the junction contained 8 bases not matched to a gene. Per the germline V gene, CDR1 is LGHNA and CDR2 is YSLEER. CDR3 length: 15 residues. The CDR3 coding sequence is TGCGCCAGCAGCCGCGGGGGAGGGCAGGCCGGGGAGCTGTTTTTT. Translated, it gives CASSRGGGQAGELFF.

This chain connects TRBV5-1 to TRBJ1-3; D ambiguous. CDR3 length equals 14 residues. In germline, CDR1 is SGHRS, CDR2 YFSETQ. V was trimmed by 6 bases and J by 4 bases, leaving 14 bases between them. CDR3 sequence (DNA): TGCGCCAGCAAAAGCGATGACTCGGGAAACACCATATATTTT. Protein: CASKSDDSGNTIYF.

The chain's CDR3 is CASSLAKDRGNEQYF. In DNA, the CDR3 is TGTGCCAGCAGCTTAGCCAAAGACAGGGGAAACGAGCAGTACTTC. The chain has TRBV7-6 and TRBJ2-7; 8 nucleotides line up with TRBD1. The CDR3 is made up of 15 amino acids. V was clipped by 0 bases and J by 5 bases; unmatched bases: 6. Germline V gene sequence: CDR1 SGHVS, CDR2 FNYEAQ.